This TCR beta chain was recovered during a study of control samples from healthy donors and cancer patients. V shed 5 bases and J 3 bases; nucleotides not matched to a gene: 1. The CDR3 covers 13 residues. The germline V gene has CDR1 SEHNR and CDR2 FQNEAQ (reference sequence). The protocol was immunoSEQ multiplex PCR, while the TCRdb copy is restricted to in-frame clones and leaves out a portion. The data hold about 140,000 clones, with around 85% observed a single time. This chain connects TRBV7-9 to TRBJ2-7; 10 bases match TRBD1. This receptor was obtained from a woman in her twenties or thirties in good health. What was sequenced was blood. CDR3 region: CASSRDRGYEQYF. The CDR3 DNA sequence: TGTGCCAGCAGCCGGGACAGGGGCTACGAGCAGTACTTC.